This is a list of T cell receptor beta chains from one sample in a study of blood T cell repertoires in COVID-19. TCRdb's copy holds only in-frame clones and misses some; the assay was immunoSEQ multiplex PCR. This sample has fewer than 350,000 clones, with approximately 90% found just once. The sequencing sample was made of PBMCs or T cells enriched from blood (not recorded which). The receptors originated from a man aged 35 to 55 who had been exposed to COVID-19. The CDR3 runs from the conserved cysteine through the conserved F or W. A D gene is named only where the DNA matches it firmly. Part of the rows lack a size; the others show once, few, many or a class for expanded clones.

V: TRBV5-4
J: TRBJ1-1
D: TRBD1
size: -
CDR3: CASSALGQDGSEAFF
DNA: TGTGCCAGCAGCGCCCTTGGACAGGACGGGAGTGAAGCTTTCTTT

V: TRBV19
J: TRBJ2-7
D: -
size: -
CDR3: CASSPTGHEQYF
DNA: TGTGCCAGTAGCCCGACAGGCCACGAGCAGTACTTC

V: TRBV20-1
J: TRBJ2-7
D: -
size: -
CDR3: CGGRDPGGQYF
DNA: TGCGGAGGGAGAGACCCAGGGGGGCAGTACTTC

V: TRBV5-1
J: TRBJ2-1
D: TRBD2
size: -
CDR3: CASSLTSGRAYEQFF
DNA: TGCGCCAGCAGCTTAACTAGCGGGAGGGCATATGAGCAGTTCTTC

V: TRBV18
J: TRBJ2-3
D: TRBD1
size: -
CDR3: CASSPRILGRGRTDTQYF
DNA: TGTGCCAGCTCACCACGGATTCTCGGAAGGGGGCGGACAGATACGCAGTATTTT

V: TRBV3-1/TRBV3-2
J: TRBJ2-3
D: -
size: -
CDR3: CASSPRGGRDTQYF
DNA: TGTGCCAGCAGCCCGAGGGGGGGGCGAGATACGCAGTATTTT

V: TRBV9
J: TRBJ2-1
D: -
size: -
CDR3: CASSVARAQGRNEQFF
DNA: TGTGCCAGCAGCGTAGCCCGTGCACAGGGTCGCAATGAGCAGTTCTTC

V: TRBV5-3
J: TRBJ1-1
D: TRBD1
size: -
CDR3: CASYFMGQGGMNTEAFF
DNA: TGTGCCAGTTACTTTATGGGACAGGGAGGGATGAACACTGAAGCTTTCTTT

V: TRBV18
J: TRBJ2-5
D: -
size: -
CDR3: CASSKGVVSYQETQYF
DNA: TGTGCCAGCTCAAAGGGGGTGGTCTCGTACCAAGAGACCCAGTACTTC

V: TRBV24-1
J: TRBJ1-5
D: -
size: -
CDR3: CATSEATVYSNQPQHF
DNA: TGTGCCACCAGTGAGGCCACAGTTTATAGCAATCAGCCCCAGCATTTT

V: TRBV5-6
J: TRBJ1-6
D: -
size: -
CDR3: CASRRLAGDNSPLHF
DNA: TGTGCCAGCAGAAGGTTGGCGGGCGATAATTCACCCCTCCACTTT

V: TRBV4-1
J: TRBJ1-1
D: -
size: -
CDR3: CASRGQLEVGTEAFF
DNA: TGCGCCAGCAGAGGACAGCTAGAGGTGGGCACTGAAGCTTTCTTT

V: TRBV4-3
J: TRBJ2-2
D: -
size: -
CDR3: CASSQEVGNTGELFF
DNA: TGCGCCAGCAGCCAAGAGGTCGGGAACACCGGGGAGCTGTTTTTT

V: TRBV6-5
J: TRBJ1-1
D: -
size: -
CDR3: CASSPAGSPEAFF
DNA: TGTGCCAGCAGCCCGGCGGGGTCCCCTGAAGCTTTCTTT

V: TRBV28
J: TRBJ1-1
D: TRBD1
size: -
CDR3: CASSLGTGFAEAFF
DNA: TGTGCCAGCAGTTTAGGGACAGGTTTCGCTGAAGCTTTCTTT

V: TRBV4-2
J: TRBJ2-1
D: TRBD2
size: -
CDR3: CASSQEASGSVYNEQFF
DNA: TGTGCCAGCAGCCAAGAAGCAAGCGGGAGTGTCTACAATGAGCAGTTCTTC

V: TRBV30
J: TRBJ2-7
D: TRBD2
size: once
CDR3: CAWSVGVAGSSYEQYF
DNA: TGTGCCTGGAGTGTAGGGGTAGCGGGTAGCTCCTACGAGCAGTACTTC

V: TRBV19
J: TRBJ1-6
D: -
size: -
CDR3: CASSSGSSYNSPLHF
DNA: TGTGCCAGTAGTTCGGGTAGCTCCTATAATTCACCCCTCCACTTT

V: TRBV27
J: TRBJ1-2
D: -
size: -
CDR3: CASSRATGINYGYTF
DNA: TGTGCCAGCAGTAGAGCCACGGGGATTAACTATGGCTACACCTTC

V: TRBV5-1
J: TRBJ2-1
D: TRBD2
size: -
CDR3: CASSLGGIGAGNLRYEQFF
DNA: TGCGCCAGCAGCTTGGGGGGGATAGGAGCGGGAAATTTAAGGTATGAGCAGTTCTTC

V: TRBV10-3
J: TRBJ2-2
D: -
size: -
CDR3: CAAKPGTSGSTGELFF
DNA: TGTGCCGCAAAACCAGGGACATCAGGAAGCACCGGGGAGCTGTTTTTT

V: TRBV3-1/TRBV3-2
J: TRBJ1-5
D: -
size: few
CDR3: CASSQGGDQPQHF
DNA: TGTGCCAGCAGCCAAGGGGGGGATCAGCCCCAGCATTTT

V: TRBV14
J: TRBJ2-7
D: TRBD2
size: -
CDR3: CASSQVAGGLMYEQYF
DNA: TGTGCCAGCAGCCAAGTAGCGGGAGGATTAATGTACGAGCAGTACTTC

V: TRBV7-6
J: TRBJ2-1
D: -
size: -
CDR3: CASSLAKSSYNEQFF
DNA: TGTGCCAGCAGCTTAGCAAAGAGTTCCTACAATGAGCAGTTCTTC

V: TRBV4-1
J: TRBJ2-2
D: -
size: -
CDR3: CASSQELGVGVGELFF
DNA: TGCGCCAGCAGCCAAGAACTCGGCGTCGGGGTAGGGGAGCTGTTTTTT

V: TRBV6-5
J: TRBJ2-5
D: -
size: -
CDR3: CASSYSRTAQTQYF
DNA: TGTGCCAGCAGTTACTCGAGGACTGCACAGACCCAGTACTTC